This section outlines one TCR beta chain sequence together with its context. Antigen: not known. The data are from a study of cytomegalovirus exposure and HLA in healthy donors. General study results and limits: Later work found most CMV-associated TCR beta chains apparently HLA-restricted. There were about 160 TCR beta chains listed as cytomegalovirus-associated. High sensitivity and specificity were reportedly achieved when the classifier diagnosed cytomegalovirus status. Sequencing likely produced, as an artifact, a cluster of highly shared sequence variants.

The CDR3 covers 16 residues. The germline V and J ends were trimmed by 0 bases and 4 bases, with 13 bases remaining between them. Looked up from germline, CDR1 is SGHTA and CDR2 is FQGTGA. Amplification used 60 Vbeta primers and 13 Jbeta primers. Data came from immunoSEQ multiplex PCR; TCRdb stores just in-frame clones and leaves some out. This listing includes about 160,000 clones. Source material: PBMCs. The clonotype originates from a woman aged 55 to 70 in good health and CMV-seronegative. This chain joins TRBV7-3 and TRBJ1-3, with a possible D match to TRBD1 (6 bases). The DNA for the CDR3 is TGTGCCAGCAGCTTAACTCCCGGACAGCCCGGAAACACCATATATTTT. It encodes CASSLTPGQPGNTIYF.